This TCR beta chain emerged from a study of blood T cell repertoires in COVID-19. Study-level background: T cells, B-cell-depleted T cells, or PBMCs supplied cDNA or gDNA.

Libraries were prepared by immunoSEQ multiplex PCR; TCRdb keeps only in-frame clonotypes and omits some of them. The repertoire holds 300,000 to 400,000 clones, with 87% as singletons. Germline values: CDR1 LNHNV, CDR2 YYDKDF (reference sequence). CDR3 length: 17 residues. For this clone: A read error may produce the germline difference seen at one junction end.

Sequences were obtained from peripheral blood. The sequence was collected from a man between 50 and 59 years old with active or convalescent COVID-19. The chain links TRBV15 to TRBJ1-5, with D maybe TRBD1 (5 bases). CDR3 sequence reads: CATSGETAIRNNQPQHF. CDR3 DNA sequence: TGTGCCACCAGCGGAGAGACAGCCATCCGTAACAATCAGCCCCAGCATTTT.